These T cell receptor beta chains were read from a single sample in a study of blood T cell repertoires in COVID-19. Generated by immunoSEQ multiplex PCR, the TCRdb table keeps only in-frame clones and is missing some. The data show roughly 240,000 clones, approximately 86% seen once. Sequencing was done on a sample of PBMCs or T cells enriched from blood (not recorded which). The receptor set was obtained from a woman younger than 45 with acute COVID-19. Both conserved end residues are part of each CDR3. The order of the fields is clone size, V gene, J gene, D gene, CDR3 protein, CDR3 DNA. A D gene is named only where the DNA matches it firmly. Size tells how often a clone was seen (once, few, many) or the class of an expanded clone, and some rows leave it out.

clone size: .
V gene: TRBV5-1
J gene: TRBJ2-3
D gene: TRBD1
CDR3 protein: CASSLGTGATDTQYF
CDR3 DNA: TGCGCCAGCAGCTTGGGGACAGGGGCCACAGATACGCAGTATTTT

clone size: few
V gene: TRBV5-1
J gene: TRBJ2-5
D gene: TRBD1
CDR3 protein: CASSLETGGETQYF
CDR3 DNA: TGCGCCAGCAGCTTGGAAACAGGGGGGGAGACCCAGTACTTC

clone size: .
V gene: TRBV24-1
J gene: TRBJ2-1
D gene: .
CDR3 protein: CATSDGGTVYNEQFF
CDR3 DNA: TGTGCCACCAGTGATGGCGGGACGGTTTACAATGAGCAGTTCTTC

clone size: .
V gene: TRBV5-1
J gene: TRBJ1-4
D gene: .
CDR3 protein: CASSPQGGDEKLFF
CDR3 DNA: TGCGCCAGCAGCCCTCAGGGTGGGGATGAAAAACTGTTTTTT

clone size: once
V gene: TRBV6-2/TRBV6-3
J gene: TRBJ1-2
D gene: .
CDR3 protein: CASSSTGTGYGYTF
CDR3 DNA: TGTGCCAGCAGCTCTACAGGGACGGGCTATGGCTACACCTTC

clone size: .
V gene: TRBV18
J gene: TRBJ2-5
D gene: .
CDR3 protein: CASSPSQGQETQYF
CDR3 DNA: TGTGCCAGCTCACCCTCACAGGGCCAAGAGACCCAGTACTTC

clone size: .
V gene: TRBV30
J gene: TRBJ1-5
D gene: TRBD1
CDR3 protein: CAWSFGGGGDSQPQHF
CDR3 DNA: TGTGCCTGGAGTTTCGGGGGTGGAGGGGACAGTCAGCCCCAGCATTTT

clone size: .
V gene: TRBV18
J gene: TRBJ1-2
D gene: TRBD1
CDR3 protein: CASSPGTGRSNYGYTF
CDR3 DNA: TGTGCCAGCTCACCAGGGACAGGGCGGTCTAACTATGGCTACACCTTC

clone size: .
V gene: TRBV19
J gene: TRBJ1-5
D gene: TRBD1
CDR3 protein: CASNRQGESAQHF
CDR3 DNA: TGTGCCAGTAACCGACAGGGAGAATCAGCCCAGCATTTT

clone size: .
V gene: TRBV2
J gene: TRBJ2-7
D gene: TRBD1
CDR3 protein: CASGGQGDEQYF
CDR3 DNA: TGTGCCAGCGGCGGACAGGGGGACGAGCAGTACTTC

clone size: .
V gene: TRBV19
J gene: TRBJ1-2
D gene: .
CDR3 protein: CASSITESYGYTF
CDR3 DNA: TGTGCCAGTAGTATTACAGAGAGCTATGGCTACACCTTC

clone size: few
V gene: TRBV6-5
J gene: TRBJ1-1
D gene: .
CDR3 protein: CASSPLGSEAFF
CDR3 DNA: TGTGCCAGCAGCCCCCTGGGCTCTGAAGCTTTCTTT

clone size: .
V gene: TRBV5-4
J gene: TRBJ1-2
D gene: TRBD1
CDR3 protein: CASSPDRGSGGYTF
CDR3 DNA: TGTGCCAGCAGCCCCGACAGGGGGTCGGGCGGCTACACCTTC

clone size: .
V gene: TRBV11-2
J gene: TRBJ1-2
D gene: TRBD1
CDR3 protein: CASSPGTASYGYTF
CDR3 DNA: TGTGCCAGCAGTCCCGGGACAGCCTCCTATGGCTACACCTTC

clone size: .
V gene: TRBV6-5
J gene: TRBJ1-1
D gene: TRBD1
CDR3 protein: CASSTLLRGDTEAFF
CDR3 DNA: TGTGCCAGCAGTACCCTCCTCAGGGGGGATACTGAAGCTTTCTTT

clone size: .
V gene: TRBV6-5
J gene: TRBJ2-7
D gene: .
CDR3 protein: CASSLAVGSEQYF
CDR3 DNA: TGTGCCAGCAGCCTAGCAGTTGGCAGCGAGCAGTACTTC

clone size: .
V gene: TRBV11-2
J gene: TRBJ1-5
D gene: .
CDR3 protein: CASSLNSRRSNQPQHF
CDR3 DNA: TGTGCCAGCAGCTTAAATTCGAGGAGAAGCAATCAGCCCCAGCATTTT

clone size: .
V gene: TRBV5-4
J gene: TRBJ1-2
D gene: TRBD1
CDR3 protein: CASSSDRDYGYTF
CDR3 DNA: TGTGCCAGCAGCTCCGACAGGGACTATGGCTACACCTTC